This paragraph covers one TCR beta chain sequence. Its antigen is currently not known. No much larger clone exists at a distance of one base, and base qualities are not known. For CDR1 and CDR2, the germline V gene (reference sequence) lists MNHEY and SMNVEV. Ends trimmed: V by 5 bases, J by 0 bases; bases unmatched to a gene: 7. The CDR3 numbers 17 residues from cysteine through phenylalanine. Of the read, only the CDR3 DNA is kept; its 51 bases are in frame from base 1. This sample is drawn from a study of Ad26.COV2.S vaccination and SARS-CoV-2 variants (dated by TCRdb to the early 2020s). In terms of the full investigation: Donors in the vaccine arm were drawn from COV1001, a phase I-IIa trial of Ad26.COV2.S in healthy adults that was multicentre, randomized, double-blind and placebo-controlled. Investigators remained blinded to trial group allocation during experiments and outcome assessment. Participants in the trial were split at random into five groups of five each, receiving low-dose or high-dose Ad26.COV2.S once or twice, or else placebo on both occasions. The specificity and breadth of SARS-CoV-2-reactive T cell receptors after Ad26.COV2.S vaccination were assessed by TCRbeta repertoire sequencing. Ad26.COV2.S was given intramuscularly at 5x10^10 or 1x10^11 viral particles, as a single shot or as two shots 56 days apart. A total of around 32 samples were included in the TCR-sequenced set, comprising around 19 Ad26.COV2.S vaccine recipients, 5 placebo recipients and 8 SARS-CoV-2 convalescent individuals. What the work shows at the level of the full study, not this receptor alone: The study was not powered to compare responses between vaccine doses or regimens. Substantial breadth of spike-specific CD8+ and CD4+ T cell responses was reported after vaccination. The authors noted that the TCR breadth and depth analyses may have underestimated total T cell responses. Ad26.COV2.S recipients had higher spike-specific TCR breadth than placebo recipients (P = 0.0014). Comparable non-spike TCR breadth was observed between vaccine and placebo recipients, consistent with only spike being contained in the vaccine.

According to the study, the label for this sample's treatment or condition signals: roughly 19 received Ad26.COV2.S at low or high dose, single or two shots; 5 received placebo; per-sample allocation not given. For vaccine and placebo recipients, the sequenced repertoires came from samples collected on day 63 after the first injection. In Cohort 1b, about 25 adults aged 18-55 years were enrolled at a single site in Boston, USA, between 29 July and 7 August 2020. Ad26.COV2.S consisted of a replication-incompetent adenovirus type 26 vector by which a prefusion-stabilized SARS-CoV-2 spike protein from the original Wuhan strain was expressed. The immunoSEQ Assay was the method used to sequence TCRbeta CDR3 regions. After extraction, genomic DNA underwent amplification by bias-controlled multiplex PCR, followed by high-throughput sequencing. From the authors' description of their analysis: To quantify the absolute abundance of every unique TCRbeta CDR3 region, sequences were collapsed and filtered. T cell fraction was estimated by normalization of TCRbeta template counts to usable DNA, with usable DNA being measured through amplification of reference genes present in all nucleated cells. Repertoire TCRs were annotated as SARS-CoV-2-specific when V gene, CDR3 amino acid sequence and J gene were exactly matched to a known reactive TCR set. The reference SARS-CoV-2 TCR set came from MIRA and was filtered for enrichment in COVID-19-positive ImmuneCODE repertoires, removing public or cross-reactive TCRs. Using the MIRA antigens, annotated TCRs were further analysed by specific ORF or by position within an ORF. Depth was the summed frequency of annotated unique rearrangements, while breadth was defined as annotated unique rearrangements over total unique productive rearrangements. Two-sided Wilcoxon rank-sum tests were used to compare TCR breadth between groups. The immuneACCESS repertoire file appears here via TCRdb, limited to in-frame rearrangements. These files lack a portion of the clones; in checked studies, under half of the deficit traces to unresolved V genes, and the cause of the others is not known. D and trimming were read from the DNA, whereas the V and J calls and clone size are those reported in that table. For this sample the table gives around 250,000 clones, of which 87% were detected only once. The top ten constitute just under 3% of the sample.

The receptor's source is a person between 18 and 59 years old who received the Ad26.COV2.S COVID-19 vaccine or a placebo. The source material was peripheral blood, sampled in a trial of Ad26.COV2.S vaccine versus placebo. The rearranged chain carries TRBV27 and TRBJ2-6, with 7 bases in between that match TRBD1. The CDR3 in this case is CASSSRDRLSGANVLTF. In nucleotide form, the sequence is TGTGCCAGCAGTAGTCGGGACAGACTCTCTGGGGCCAACGTCCTGACTTTC.